These T cell receptor beta chains were read from a single sample in a study of Ad26.COV2.S vaccination and SARS-CoV-2 variants. Here immunoSEQ multiplex PCR was the method, and the copy in TCRdb shows in-frame clones only, minus some. This sample has roughly 700,000 clones, with around 89% found just once. Specimen: peripheral blood, collected in a trial of Ad26.COV2.S vaccine versus placebo. All receptors derive from a person between 18 and 65 years old who received the Ad26.COV2.S COVID-19 vaccine or a placebo. Both conserved end residues are part of each CDR3. The order of the fields is D gene, clone size, V gene, CDR3 length, J gene, CDR3 protein, CDR3 DNA. D genes are given only for firm matches. For some rows the clone size is stated as once, few or many, or as a class when expanded; others skip it.

d_call: TRBD1; clone_size: NA; v_call: TRBV7-2; cdr3_length: 14; j_call: TRBJ2-1; cdr3_aa: CASSLDRANNEQFF; cdr3_nt: TGTGCCAGCAGCCTGGACAGGGCTAATAATGAGCAGTTCTTC
d_call: TRBD2; clone_size: NA; v_call: TRBV6-2/TRBV6-3; cdr3_length: 11; j_call: TRBJ2-1; cdr3_aa: CASSLVREKFF; cdr3_nt: TGTGCCAGCAGTTTGGTGCGGGAGAAGTTCTTC
d_call: NA; clone_size: NA; v_call: TRBV7-2; cdr3_length: 17; j_call: TRBJ1-3; cdr3_aa: CASSLRLSGLSENTIYF; cdr3_nt: TGTGCCAGCAGCTTAAGGTTGAGTGGGCTCAGTGAAAACACCATATATTTT
d_call: TRBD1; clone_size: NA; v_call: TRBV30; cdr3_length: 13; j_call: TRBJ1-6; cdr3_aa: CAWSVQGNSPLHF; cdr3_nt: TGTGCCTGGAGTGTACAGGGGAATTCACCCCTCCACTTT
d_call: NA; clone_size: NA; v_call: TRBV14; cdr3_length: 13; j_call: TRBJ2-5; cdr3_aa: CASSHAGLETQYF; cdr3_nt: TGTGCCAGCAGCCACGCAGGGTTGGAGACCCAGTACTTC
d_call: TRBD2; clone_size: NA; v_call: TRBV14; cdr3_length: 21; j_call: TRBJ2-3; cdr3_aa: CASSQDRRTELAGTSTDTQYF; cdr3_nt: TGTGCCAGCAGCCAAGATCGTAGGACAGAACTAGCGGGGACTAGCACAGATACGCAGTATTTT
d_call: NA; clone_size: NA; v_call: TRBV6-6; cdr3_length: 13; j_call: TRBJ2-5; cdr3_aa: CASSYRSQETQYF; cdr3_nt: TGTGCCAGCAGTTACAGATCCCAAGAGACCCAGTACTTC
d_call: NA; clone_size: NA; v_call: TRBV7-2; cdr3_length: 15; j_call: TRBJ1-6; cdr3_aa: CASSWESSYNSPLHF; cdr3_nt: TGTGCCAGCAGCTGGGAAAGCTCCTATAATTCACCCCTCCACTTT
d_call: NA; clone_size: NA; v_call: TRBV30; cdr3_length: 16; j_call: TRBJ2-1; cdr3_aa: CAWSPGMSSSYNEQFF; cdr3_nt: TGTGCCTGGAGTCCAGGAATGTCAAGCTCCTACAATGAGCAGTTCTTC
d_call: NA; clone_size: NA; v_call: TRBV4-2; cdr3_length: 16; j_call: TRBJ2-2; cdr3_aa: CASSQDSTPQGGELFF; cdr3_nt: TGTGCCAGCAGCCAAGATTCTACCCCCCAGGGAGGGGAGCTGTTTTTT
d_call: NA; clone_size: NA; v_call: TRBV19; cdr3_length: 15; j_call: TRBJ1-4; cdr3_aa: CASSISHRPNEKLFF; cdr3_nt: TGTGCCAGTAGTATCTCTCACAGACCTAATGAAAAACTGTTTTTT
d_call: NA; clone_size: NA; v_call: TRBV20-1; cdr3_length: 11; j_call: TRBJ1-2; cdr3_aa: CSARVPGGYTF; cdr3_nt: TGCAGTGCTAGAGTCCCGGGGGGCTACACCTTC
d_call: NA; clone_size: NA; v_call: TRBV29-1; cdr3_length: 12; j_call: TRBJ2-5; cdr3_aa: CSVSGPDSKTYF; cdr3_nt: TGCAGCGTTTCGGGACCGGACTCCAAAACCTACTTC
d_call: TRBD1; clone_size: NA; v_call: TRBV19; cdr3_length: 14; j_call: TRBJ2-1; cdr3_aa: CASSRDRGENEQFF; cdr3_nt: TGTGCCAGTAGTAGGGACAGGGGAGAGAATGAGCAGTTCTTC
d_call: TRBD2; clone_size: once; v_call: TRBV6-2/TRBV6-3; cdr3_length: 15; j_call: TRBJ2-1; cdr3_aa: CASSLKSGGPHEQFF; cdr3_nt: TGTGCCAGCAGTTTGAAATCGGGAGGGCCACATGAGCAGTTCTTC
d_call: NA; clone_size: NA; v_call: TRBV7-9; cdr3_length: 12; j_call: TRBJ2-1; cdr3_aa: CASSLDGNEQFF; cdr3_nt: TGTGCCAGCAGCTTAGATGGCAATGAGCAGTTCTTC
d_call: NA; clone_size: NA; v_call: TRBV30; cdr3_length: 15; j_call: TRBJ1-2; cdr3_aa: CAWSVSGRRDYGYTF; cdr3_nt: TGTGCCTGGAGTGTATCGGGGCGAAGAGACTATGGCTACACCTTC
d_call: TRBD1; clone_size: NA; v_call: TRBV18; cdr3_length: 14; j_call: TRBJ1-4; cdr3_aa: CASSPRDSNEKLFF; cdr3_nt: TGTGCCAGCTCACCGAGGGACAGTAATGAAAAACTGTTTTTT
d_call: TRBD1; clone_size: NA; v_call: TRBV5-1; cdr3_length: 17; j_call: TRBJ1-1; cdr3_aa: CASSLVTGQVLYTEAFF; cdr3_nt: TGCGCCAGCAGCTTGGTGACCGGACAGGTCTTATATACTGAAGCTTTCTTT
d_call: TRBD1; clone_size: NA; v_call: TRBV30; cdr3_length: 13; j_call: TRBJ1-2; cdr3_aa: CAWRTGEGRGYTF; cdr3_nt: TGTGCCTGGAGGACAGGGGAGGGTCGTGGCTACACCTTC
d_call: NA; clone_size: few; v_call: TRBV18; cdr3_length: 14; j_call: TRBJ1-2; cdr3_aa: CASRPGGNIYGYTF; cdr3_nt: TGTGCCAGCCGGCCTGGGGGGAATATCTATGGCTACACCTTC
d_call: NA; clone_size: NA; v_call: TRBV30; cdr3_length: 13; j_call: TRBJ1-6; cdr3_aa: CALREDYNSPLHF; cdr3_nt: TGTGCTCTCCGAGAGGATTATAATTCACCCCTCCACTTT
d_call: TRBD2; clone_size: NA; v_call: TRBV18; cdr3_length: 16; j_call: TRBJ2-1; cdr3_aa: CASSRSISGGAHEQFF; cdr3_nt: TGTGCCAGCTCACGGAGTATAAGCGGGGGGGCTCATGAGCAGTTCTTC
d_call: TRBD1; clone_size: NA; v_call: TRBV19; cdr3_length: 17; j_call: TRBJ2-6; cdr3_aa: CASSPRTGGSGANVLTF; cdr3_nt: TGTGCCAGTAGTCCGCGGACAGGGGGTTCTGGGGCCAACGTCCTGACTTTC
d_call: NA; clone_size: NA; v_call: TRBV5-4; cdr3_length: 12; j_call: TRBJ2-2; cdr3_aa: CASSSFSGELFF; cdr3_nt: TGTGCCAGCAGCAGTTTCTCCGGGGAGCTGTTTTTT
d_call: NA; clone_size: NA; v_call: TRBV19; cdr3_length: 13; j_call: TRBJ1-3; cdr3_aa: CASWGHSGNTIYF; cdr3_nt: TGTGCCAGTTGGGGACACTCTGGAAACACCATATATTTT
d_call: TRBD2; clone_size: NA; v_call: TRBV5-1; cdr3_length: 15; j_call: TRBJ2-1; cdr3_aa: CASSLVSGRRDEQFF; cdr3_nt: TGCGCCAGCAGCTTGGTTAGCGGGAGGAGGGATGAGCAGTTCTTC
d_call: NA; clone_size: NA; v_call: TRBV5-1; cdr3_length: 16; j_call: TRBJ2-2; cdr3_aa: CASSPQGQGEAGELFF; cdr3_nt: TGCGCCAGCAGCCCCCAAGGTCAGGGGGAGGCCGGGGAGCTGTTTTTT
d_call: TRBD1; clone_size: NA; v_call: TRBV7-6; cdr3_length: 12; j_call: TRBJ2-1; cdr3_aa: CASSFKGAEQFF; cdr3_nt: TGTGCCAGCAGCTTCAAGGGGGCTGAGCAGTTCTTC
d_call: NA; clone_size: NA; v_call: TRBV7-2; cdr3_length: 14; j_call: TRBJ2-7; cdr3_aa: CATRLQGGIDEQYF; cdr3_nt: TGTGCCACGAGGCTCCAGGGGGGTATAGACGAGCAGTACTTC
d_call: NA; clone_size: few; v_call: TRBV7-7; cdr3_length: 14; j_call: TRBJ2-5; cdr3_aa: CASSLDAGGETQYF; cdr3_nt: TGTGCCAGCAGCTTAGATGCGGGCGGGGAGACCCAGTACTTC
d_call: NA; clone_size: NA; v_call: TRBV9; cdr3_length: 15; j_call: TRBJ2-6; cdr3_aa: CASRPRDTGANVLTF; cdr3_nt: TGTGCCAGCAGGCCCAGGGATACGGGGGCCAACGTCCTGACTTTC
d_call: TRBD2; clone_size: NA; v_call: TRBV7-9; cdr3_length: 15; j_call: TRBJ2-3; cdr3_aa: CASSSSGRVTDTQYF; cdr3_nt: TGTGCCAGCAGCTCTAGCGGGAGGGTCACAGATACGCAGTATTTT
d_call: NA; clone_size: NA; v_call: TRBV12-3/TRBV12-4; cdr3_length: 13; j_call: TRBJ2-5; cdr3_aa: CASSFNDQETQYF; cdr3_nt: TGTGCCAGCAGTTTTAACGATCAAGAGACCCAGTACTTC
d_call: NA; clone_size: few; v_call: TRBV6-1; cdr3_length: 13; j_call: TRBJ1-1; cdr3_aa: CASSSQGHTEAFF; cdr3_nt: TGTGCCAGCAGTTCACAGGGCCACACTGAAGCTTTCTTT
d_call: TRBD2; clone_size: NA; v_call: TRBV4-3; cdr3_length: 15; j_call: TRBJ2-7; cdr3_aa: CASSQGSGVGYEQYF; cdr3_nt: TGCGCCAGCAGCCAGGGTAGCGGGGTGGGGTACGAGCAGTACTTC
d_call: NA; clone_size: NA; v_call: TRBV7-9; cdr3_length: 15; j_call: TRBJ1-1; cdr3_aa: CASSLGGAMIAEAFF; cdr3_nt: TGTGCCAGCAGCTTAGGTGGGGCGATGATAGCTGAAGCTTTCTTT
d_call: NA; clone_size: NA; v_call: TRBV12-5; cdr3_length: 13; j_call: TRBJ2-5; cdr3_aa: CASGLRGAETQYF; cdr3_nt: TGTGCTAGTGGTTTGAGGGGTGCGGAGACCCAGTACTTC
d_call: NA; clone_size: NA; v_call: TRBV7-6; cdr3_length: 15; j_call: TRBJ2-1; cdr3_aa: CASSLGGGPGGGQFF; cdr3_nt: TGTGCCAGCAGCTTAGGAGGGGGTCCCGGTGGGGGGCAGTTCTTC
d_call: TRBD1; clone_size: NA; v_call: TRBV27; cdr3_length: 14; j_call: TRBJ2-7; cdr3_aa: CASSWTGSSYEQYF; cdr3_nt: TGTGCCAGCAGTTGGACAGGGAGCTCCTACGAGCAGTACTTC
d_call: TRBD2; clone_size: NA; v_call: TRBV18; cdr3_length: 15; j_call: TRBJ2-2; cdr3_aa: CASSARGGRTGELFF; cdr3_nt: TGTGCCAGCTCAGCCCGGGGGGGGCGAACCGGGGAGCTGTTTTTT
d_call: TRBD1; clone_size: NA; v_call: TRBV27; cdr3_length: 15; j_call: TRBJ1-4; cdr3_aa: CASSATGTEAGKLFF; cdr3_nt: TGTGCCAGCAGTGCAACCGGGACAGAGGCCGGAAAACTGTTTTTT